This is a list of T cell receptor beta chains from one sample in a study of T-cell reconstitution after alpha-beta-depleted transplantation in children. MiXCR, applied by TCRdb to the PCR reads, yields one record per CDR3 protein. The sample lists roughly 500,000 distinct CDR3 sequences, 15% to 20% occurring once. The specimen comprised PBMCs from the stem cell graft donor, sampled from the stem cell graft. The receptors originated from a human donor who donated a stem cell graft to a child with acute lymphoblastic leukemia. The CDR3 runs from the conserved cysteine through the conserved F or W. D genes are given only for firm matches. Only part of the rows carry a size: once, few, many, or a class if the clone is expanded.

CDR3aa: CASSLIGIGANTEAFF
CDR3nt: TGTGCCAGCAGCTTAATAGGAATTGGGGCAAACACTGAAGCTTTCTTT
d_gene: NA
j_gene: TRBJ1-1
abundance: NA
v_gene: TRBV7-3

CDR3aa: CASSGVWTSGANVLTF
CDR3nt: TGTGCCAGTAGCGGGGTTTGGACCTCTGGGGCCAACGTCCTGACTTTC
d_gene: TRBD2
j_gene: TRBJ2-6
abundance: NA
v_gene: TRBV5-6

CDR3aa: CASSSGQGALPQHF
CDR3nt: TGTGCCAGCAGCTCAGGACAGGGGGCATTGCCCCAGCATTTT
d_gene: TRBD1
j_gene: TRBJ1-5
abundance: NA
v_gene: TRBV13

CDR3aa: CASSATSPGQINYGYTF
CDR3nt: TGTGCCAGCAGCGCAACATCTCCGGGACAGATTAACTATGGCTACACCTTC
d_gene: TRBD1
j_gene: TRBJ1-2
abundance: few
v_gene: TRBV7-6

CDR3aa: CATSREVGPRSYEQYF
CDR3nt: TGTGCCACCAGCAGAGAAGTCGGGCCCCGTTCCTACGAGCAGTACTTC
d_gene: NA
j_gene: TRBJ2-7
abundance: NA
v_gene: TRBV15

CDR3aa: CASSLGVSSYNSPLHF
CDR3nt: TGTGCCAGCAGCTTGGGCGTTAGCTCCTATAATTCACCCCTCCACTTT
d_gene: NA
j_gene: TRBJ1-6
abundance: few
v_gene: TRBV5-5

CDR3aa: CSAPLHGPTPYNEQFF
CDR3nt: TGCAGTGCTCCTCTCCATGGACCTACACCCTACAATGAGCAGTTCTTC
d_gene: NA
j_gene: TRBJ2-1
abundance: NA
v_gene: TRBV20-1

CDR3aa: CATSVQGRTEAFF
CDR3nt: TGTGCCACTAGTGTCCAGGGGAGAACTGAAGCTTTCTTT
d_gene: NA
j_gene: TRBJ1-1
abundance: few
v_gene: TRBV24-1

CDR3aa: CASSVVGALVEEQYF
CDR3nt: TGTGCCAGCAGCGTAGTAGGCGCCCTGGTAGAGGAGCAGTACTTC
d_gene: NA
j_gene: TRBJ2-7
abundance: NA
v_gene: TRBV9

CDR3aa: CASSGGESYNEQFF
CDR3nt: TGTGCCAGCTCGGGGGGGGAGTCATACAATGAGCAGTTCTTC
d_gene: TRBD2
j_gene: TRBJ2-1
abundance: NA
v_gene: TRBV18

CDR3aa: CATAFPLERQGARDNTEAFF
CDR3nt: TGTGCCACCGCATTCCCTTTGGAGCGACAGGGGGCCCGTGACAACACTGAAGCTTTCTTT
d_gene: TRBD1
j_gene: TRBJ1-1
abundance: NA
v_gene: TRBV6-2/TRBV6-3

CDR3aa: CASKRGPGNIQYF
CDR3nt: TGTGCCAGCAAGCGGGGGCCTGGAAACATTCAGTACTTC
d_gene: TRBD2
j_gene: TRBJ2-4
abundance: few
v_gene: TRBV12-3/TRBV12-4

CDR3aa: CASSLSEPQHF
CDR3nt: TGCGCCAGCAGCTTGAGTGAGCCCCAGCATTTT
d_gene: NA
j_gene: TRBJ1-5
abundance: few
v_gene: TRBV5-1

CDR3aa: CSVDNKNTGELFF
CDR3nt: TGCAGCGTTGACAACAAGAACACCGGGGAGCTGTTTTTT
d_gene: NA
j_gene: TRBJ2-2
abundance: NA
v_gene: TRBV29-1

CDR3aa: CSAKGVVDTEAFF
CDR3nt: TGCAGTGCCAAGGGTGTGGTGGACACTGAAGCTTTCTTT
d_gene: NA
j_gene: TRBJ1-1
abundance: NA
v_gene: TRBV20-1

CDR3aa: CASSLGASGSFNEQFF
CDR3nt: TGCGCCAGCAGCTTGGGAGCTAGCGGGAGTTTCAATGAGCAGTTCTTC
d_gene: TRBD2
j_gene: TRBJ2-1
abundance: many
v_gene: TRBV5-1

CDR3aa: CATSREVAGNTIYF
CDR3nt: TGTGCCACCAGCAGAGAGGTCGCTGGAAACACCATATATTTT
d_gene: NA
j_gene: TRBJ1-3
abundance: few
v_gene: TRBV15

CDR3aa: CASSVHNEQFF
CDR3nt: TGTGCCAGCAGTGTGCACAATGAGCAGTTCTTC
d_gene: NA
j_gene: TRBJ2-1
abundance: many
v_gene: TRBV12-3/TRBV12-4

CDR3aa: CSVVRGGQGPTQETQYF
CDR3nt: TGCAGCGTTGTTCGGGGCGGACAGGGGCCTACACAAGAGACCCAGTACTTC
d_gene: TRBD1
j_gene: TRBJ2-5
abundance: few
v_gene: TRBV29-1

CDR3aa: CASSRSQGMDYGYTF
CDR3nt: TGCGCCAGCAGCCGGTCCCAGGGGATGGACTATGGCTACACCTTC
d_gene: NA
j_gene: TRBJ1-2
abundance: NA
v_gene: TRBV5-1

CDR3aa: CASSRFLAGSYNEQFF
CDR3nt: TGTGCCAGCAGTCGCTTCCTAGCGGGCTCCTACAATGAGCAGTTCTTC
d_gene: TRBD2
j_gene: TRBJ2-1
abundance: NA
v_gene: TRBV14

CDR3aa: CASASGRGYNEQFF
CDR3nt: TGTGCCAGCGCGAGCGGGAGAGGCTACAATGAGCAGTTCTTC
d_gene: TRBD2
j_gene: TRBJ2-1
abundance: NA
v_gene: TRBV27

CDR3aa: CASSLGRGITGELFF
CDR3nt: TGCGCCAGCAGCTTGGGACGGGGGATCACCGGGGAGCTGTTTTTT
d_gene: NA
j_gene: TRBJ2-2
abundance: NA
v_gene: TRBV5-1

CDR3aa: CASSFQGEQPQHF
CDR3nt: TGCGCCAGCAGCTTCCAGGGAGAGCAGCCCCAGCATTTT
d_gene: NA
j_gene: TRBJ1-5
abundance: few
v_gene: TRBV5-1

CDR3aa: CASTLRASQETQYF
CDR3nt: TGTGCCAGCACCCTCCGGGCTAGCCAAGAGACCCAGTACTTC
d_gene: NA
j_gene: TRBJ2-5
abundance: NA
v_gene: TRBV11-2

CDR3aa: CASSFLTPPDTQYF
CDR3nt: TGTGCCAGCAGTTTTCTAACGCCGCCAGATACGCAGTATTTT
d_gene: NA
j_gene: TRBJ2-3
abundance: NA
v_gene: TRBV12-3/TRBV12-4

CDR3aa: CASSQEGQVRYF
CDR3nt: TGTGCCAGCAGCCAAGAGGGCCAGGTTCGGTATTTT
d_gene: NA
j_gene: TRBJ2-3
abundance: NA
v_gene: TRBV3-1

CDR3aa: CSAPPDSPNYYGYTF
CDR3nt: TGCAGTGCCCCCCCAGACAGCCCCAATTACTATGGCTACACCTTC
d_gene: NA
j_gene: TRBJ1-2
abundance: few
v_gene: TRBV20-1

CDR3aa: CASRRDRSSRVTDTQYF
CDR3nt: TGTGCCAGCAGACGGGACAGGTCTTCAAGGGTCACAGATACGCAGTATTTT
d_gene: TRBD1
j_gene: TRBJ2-3
abundance: few
v_gene: TRBV7-9

CDR3aa: CSASGATGGQPQHF
CDR3nt: TGCAGTGCTAGCGGGGCGACAGGGGGCCAGCCCCAGCATTTT
d_gene: TRBD1
j_gene: TRBJ1-5
abundance: few
v_gene: TRBV20-1

CDR3aa: CASSFGGRTEAFF
CDR3nt: TGTGCCAGCAGTTTCGGGGGGCGCACTGAAGCTTTCTTT
d_gene: NA
j_gene: TRBJ1-1
abundance: many
v_gene: TRBV5-1

CDR3aa: CASSSLGGPLAGELFF
CDR3nt: TGTGCCAGCAGTTCGTTAGGTGGGCCACTCGCCGGGGAGCTGTTTTTT
d_gene: NA
j_gene: TRBJ2-2
abundance: few
v_gene: TRBV7-9

CDR3aa: CASREIQSSGNTIYF
CDR3nt: TGTGCCAGCAGGGAAATCCAGAGCTCTGGAAACACCATATATTTT
d_gene: NA
j_gene: TRBJ1-3
abundance: NA
v_gene: TRBV2

CDR3aa: CASSFASGGVRANEKLFF
CDR3nt: TGCGCCAGCAGCTTCGCCTCAGGGGGCGTTCGGGCTAATGAAAAACTGTTTTTT
d_gene: TRBD1
j_gene: TRBJ1-4
abundance: few
v_gene: TRBV5-1

CDR3aa: CSVEERNYGYTF
CDR3nt: TGCAGCGTTGAAGAGAGAAACTATGGCTACACCTTC
d_gene: NA
j_gene: TRBJ1-2
abundance: NA
v_gene: TRBV29-1

CDR3aa: CASSLAWGAQEYEQYF
CDR3nt: TGTGCCAGCAGCTTGGCCTGGGGGGCCCAAGAATACGAGCAGTACTTC
d_gene: NA
j_gene: TRBJ2-7
abundance: few
v_gene: TRBV5-6

CDR3aa: CASSPPDQETQYF
CDR3nt: TGTGCCAGCTCACCACCCGACCAAGAGACCCAGTACTTC
d_gene: NA
j_gene: TRBJ2-5
abundance: few
v_gene: TRBV18

CDR3aa: CASSPHRGGETQYF
CDR3nt: TGTGCCAGCAGCCCGCACAGGGGAGGGGAGACCCAGTACTTC
d_gene: NA
j_gene: TRBJ2-5
abundance: few
v_gene: TRBV3-1

CDR3aa: CSARPGDPWEQYF
CDR3nt: TGCAGTGCTAGACCCGGCGATCCTTGGGAGCAGTACTTC
d_gene: NA
j_gene: TRBJ2-7
abundance: few
v_gene: TRBV20-1

CDR3aa: CSVVVVGSLNEQFF
CDR3nt: TGCAGCGTTGTAGTTGTAGGTAGCCTCAATGAGCAGTTCTTC
d_gene: NA
j_gene: TRBJ2-1
abundance: once
v_gene: TRBV29-1

CDR3aa: CAISGSRGQTTDTQYF
CDR3nt: TGTGCCATCAGTGGGTCCCGGGGACAAACTACAGATACGCAGTATTTT
d_gene: NA
j_gene: TRBJ2-3
abundance: NA
v_gene: TRBV10-3

CDR3aa: CASSQTGTGASWQPQHF
CDR3nt: TGCGCCAGCAGCCAAACCGGGACAGGGGCGTCCTGGCAGCCCCAGCATTTT
d_gene: TRBD1
j_gene: TRBJ1-5
abundance: few
v_gene: TRBV4-1

CDR3aa: CASSLTGPNSPLHF
CDR3nt: TGCGCCAGCAGCTTGACAGGTCCTAATTCACCCCTCCACTTT
d_gene: NA
j_gene: TRBJ1-6
abundance: few
v_gene: TRBV5-1

CDR3aa: CASRGGSYEQYF
CDR3nt: TGTGCCAGCCGAGGGGGTAGCTACGAGCAGTACTTC
d_gene: NA
j_gene: TRBJ2-7
abundance: NA
v_gene: TRBV27

CDR3aa: CASRRRGLGQEETQYF
CDR3nt: TGTGCCAGTAGACGAAGAGGGCTGGGACAGGAAGAGACCCAGTACTTC
d_gene: TRBD1
j_gene: TRBJ2-5
abundance: few
v_gene: TRBV19